The 29 T cell receptor beta chains reported below all come from one sample, sequenced in a study of blood T cell repertoires in COVID-19. Libraries were prepared by immunoSEQ multiplex PCR; TCRdb keeps only in-frame clonotypes and omits some of them. The sample lists some 240,000 clones; 82% were seen once. Material: peripheral blood. The receptors here all came from a woman aged 60-70 years with active or convalescent COVID-19.

The rearrangement links TRBV25-1 to TRBJ2-3; tentative D call: TRBD1 (6 bases). V lost 4 bases to trimming and J lost 4 bases, with 18 bases between them. Germline CDR1 is MGHDK and CDR2 is SYGVNS. The CDR3 sequence is 16 residues long. Here the CDR3 reads CASSARRGYPADTQYF. The DNA for the CDR3 is TGTGCCAGCAGTGCGCGCAGGGGTTACCCGGCAGATACGCAGTATTTT.

The chain recombines TRBV6-4 with TRBJ2-7; a possible D gene is TRBD2 (5 bases). This CDR3 has 12 amino acids. Germline V CDR1 and CDR2: MRHNA, SNTAGT. V was cut by 6 bases and J by 5 bases, with 11 bases left in between. CDR3 DNA: TGTGCCAGCAGCCCATGGGGAGACGAGCAGTACTTC. Protein product: CASSPWGDEQYF.

The chain carries TRBV21-1 and TRBJ2-5; the D segment call TRBD1 is taken from the table without a DNA check. TRBV21-1 is termed a pseudogene. The CDR3 length is 19 residues. The CDR3 region is CASSKVVGLKRQGGETQYF. The CDR3 DNA follows: TGTGCCAGCAGCAAAGTCGTGGGGCTGAAACGACAGGGTGGAGAGACCCAGTACTTC.

The J gene is TRBJ1-2, the V gene TRBV7-2; 8 bases align to TRBD1. CDR3 length equals 14 residues. Trimming at V came to 4 bases and at J to 3 bases, leaving 4 bases not matched to a gene. The germline CDR1 and CDR2 sequences are SGHTA and FQGNSA. The CDR3 protein is CASSSQTGDYGYTF. The CDR3 region has the DNA TGTGCCAGCAGCTCCCAGACAGGGGACTATGGCTACACCTTC.

V is TRBV2 and J is TRBJ1-5, with 8 bases fitting TRBD1. The trim removed 2 bases at V and 7 bases at J, leaving 4 bases unmatched. This CDR3 is 14 amino acids long. Germline lookup yields CDR1 SNHLY and CDR2 FYNNEI. CDR3 loop: CASSELRGLQPQHF. The CDR3 DNA reads TGTGCCAGCAGTGAACTCAGGGGGCTCCAGCCCCAGCATTTT. Together with reference TRBV2 and TRBJ1-5, the CDR3 gives the full variable domain: EPEVTQTPSHQVTQMGQEVILRCVPISNHLYFYWYRQILGQKVEFLVSFYNNEISEKSEIFDDQFSVERPDGSNFTLKIRSTKLEDSAMYFCASSELRGLQPQHFGDGTRLSIL.

The CDR3 region has the DNA TGTGCCAGCAGCAGCGGACAGGGGAGGAATGAGCAGTTCTTC. Amino acids: CASSSGQGRNEQFF. The chain couples TRBV9 to TRBJ2-1, with TRBD1 matching over 9 bases. The germline gives CDR1 SGDLS, CDR2 YYNGEE. The CDR3 runs 14 residues. The V and J ends lost 4 bases and 7 bases, in that order; junction bases with no gene match: 6.

The genes are TRBV6-5 and TRBJ2-5, with 7 bases that match TRBD2. There are 15 residues in the CDR3. With 7 bases clipped from V and 3 bases from J, the junction kept 11 bases outside the gene matches. Germline CDR1 and CDR2: MNHEY and SVGAGI. The CDR3 DNA follows: TGTGCCAGCACTTTGAGGCGGAGCGGGGAAGAGACCCAGTACTTC. Translated, it gives CASTLRRSGEETQYF.

The chain is built from TRBV4-2 and TRBJ1-2; TRBD1 agrees at 9 bases. From germline, CDR1 is LGHNA and CDR2 YNFKEQ. The trim removed 1 base at V and 4 bases at J, leaving 7 bases unmatched. The CDR3 sequence is 16 residues long. The CDR3: CASSQAEQGAVYGYTF. CDR3 sequence (DNA): TGTGCCAGCAGCCAAGCCGAACAGGGGGCGGTCTATGGCTACACCTTC.

The V call is TRBV5-6, the J call TRBJ1-1; 8 bases match TRBD1. The CDR3 contains 15 residues. Looked up from germline, CDR1 is SGHDT and CDR2 is YYEEEE. J was trimmed by 4 bases and V by 2 bases; bases with no gene match: 7. DNA of the CDR3: TGTGCCAGCAGCTTACCCGACAGGGGTGGCACTGAAGCTTTCTTT. As protein: CASSLPDRGGTEAFF.

Of note for this clone: Other nucleotide sequences from this sample produce the same CDR3. The chain links TRBV6-2 or TRBV6-3 to TRBJ2-3; D gene ambiguous. V lost 5 bases and J lost 1, with 7 bases in between. Germline V gene sequence: CDR1 MNHEY, CDR2 SVGEGT. CDR3 length equals 13 residues. CDR3 bases: TGTGCCAGCAGTCCCACAGGCACAGATACGCAGTATTTT. Encoded protein: CASSPTGTDTQYF.

This clone was seen only a few times. The chain carries TRBV6-5 and TRBJ2-1; TRBD2 matches 7 bases. This CDR3 region has 14 residues. Germline V lookup: CDR1 MNHEY, CDR2 SVGAGI. The trim removed 7 bases at V and 5 bases at J, leaving 8 bases unmatched. CDR3 in DNA: TGTGCCAGCATCACGTGGGGGGGGAACAATGAGCAGTTCTTC. This encodes CASITWGGNNEQFF.

The V and J genes are TRBV7-2 and TRBJ1-1, with no clear D. This CDR3 region has 13 residues. Trimming left V 5 bases short and J 0 bases short, with 7 bases between. In germline, CDR1 is SGHTA, CDR2 FQGNSA. The CDR3 DNA reads TGTGCCAGCAGCGCGACACTGAACACTGAAGCTTTCTTT. Amino acid sequence: CASSATLNTEAFF.

The CDR3 DNA is TGTGCCAGCAGCCGGTGGGGGCAAAACACAGATACGCAGTATTTT. Translated, it gives CASSRWGQNTDTQYF. This chain connects TRBV7-6 to TRBJ2-3; tentatively, D is TRBD1 (6 bases). Germline V gene data show CDR1 as SGHVS and CDR2 as FNYEAQ. This CDR3 comprises 15 residues. V was trimmed by 5 bases and J by 2 bases, leaving 14 bases between them.

The chain is built from TRBV18 and TRBJ2-5; 9 bases agree with TRBD1. Germline CDR1 KGHSH, CDR2 LQKENI. The CDR3 consists of 16 residues. J gave up 4 bases and V 4 bases, and 10 bases lay outside the gene matches. The CDR3 is CASSLNSQGAGETQYF. In DNA, the CDR3 is TGTGCCAGCTCACTAAACTCACAGGGGGCCGGAGAGACCCAGTACTTC.

The rearrangement joins TRBV7-2 to TRBJ2-3, with TRBD2 identical over 8 bases. The germline gives CDR1 SGHTA, CDR2 FQGNSA. J gave up 0 bases and V 6 bases, and 8 bases lay outside the gene matches. This CDR3 spans 16 amino acids. CDR3 amino acids: CASRRGGGSSTDTQYF. CDR3 nucleotide sequence: TGTGCCAGCAGGAGGGGCGGGGGGAGTAGCACAGATACGCAGTATTTT.

CDR3 nucleotides: TGTGCCAGCATGGAGGACCCTAGATATAATTCACCCCTCCACTTT. Amino acids: CASMEDPRYNSPLHF. The chain links TRBV7-2 to TRBJ1-6; D remains ambiguous. Germline-derived CDR1 and CDR2 are SGHTA and FQGNSA. This CDR3 has 15 residues. The V gene lost 7 bases and the J gene lost 4 bases, with 14 bases spanning the gap.

The chain combines TRBV29-1 with TRBJ2-3; 13 bases align to TRBD2. Germline CDR1 SQVTM, CDR2 ANQGSEA. The CDR3 extends over 16 amino acids. J lost 2 bases, V lost 1 base, and 3 bases had no gene match. CDR3 nucleotides: TGCAGCGTTGAAGGGACTAGCGGGGGTCCCACAGATACGCAGTATTTT. Translated, it gives CSVEGTSGGPTDTQYF.

A word on this clone: In the same sample, other DNA sequences code for this CDR3. V usage is TRBV6-6 and J usage is TRBJ2-7; weak D call: TRBD1 (6 bases). The CDR3 totals 14 residues. V lost 4 bases and J 2 bases, leaving 12 bases between the germline ends. The germline CDR1 and CDR2 sequences are MNHNY and SVGAGI (reference sequence). The CDR3 DNA is TGTGCCAGCAGTTGGGGAACAGGGACCTACGAGCAGTACTTC. Translating it yields CASSWGTGTYEQYF.

In this sample, this clone turned up many times. The chain joins TRBV7-3 to TRBJ1-1; 8 nucleotides align to TRBD1. This CDR3 has 15 residues. The V segment lost 5 bases and the J segment 5 bases; nucleotides outside the gene matches: 10. From germline, CDR1 is SGHTA and CDR2 FQGTGA. The CDR3 reads CASSPYPGQGTEAFF. For the CDR3, the DNA is TGTGCCAGCAGCCCCTACCCCGGACAGGGAACTGAAGCTTTCTTT. The entire variable domain, with the rest obtained from reference TRBV7-3 and TRBJ1-1, is as follows: GAGVSQTPSNKVTEKGKYVELRCDPISGHTALYWYRQSLGQGPEFLIYFQGTGAADDSGLPNDRFFAVRPEGSVSTLKIQRTERGDSAVYLCASSPYPGQGTEAFFGQGTRLTVV.

This rearrangement joins TRBV7-2 to TRBJ2-7, with 10 positions matching TRBD1. With 7 bases clipped from V and 7 bases from J, the junction kept 13 bases outside the gene matches. The CDR3 is 15 amino acids. Germline CDR1 is SGHTA and CDR2 is FQGNSA. The CDR3 nucleotides read TGTGCCAGCACCGGAACTGACAGGGGGCAGGTTGAGCAGTACTTC. Translated: CASTGTDRGQVEQYF.

About this clone itself: The junction departs from germline at one end; a sequencing error may be responsible. This chain joins TRBV30 and TRBJ2-1; the D gene is possibly TRBD2 (5 bases). Looked up from germline, CDR1 is GTSNPN and CDR2 is SVGIG (reference sequence). The CDR3 is 14 amino acids. CDR3 nucleotide sequence: TGTGCCTGGAGCTCCCGGCAGTTCGAGGGCGCTTGGATCTTC. This codes for CAWSSRQFEGAWIF.

The chain couples TRBV3-1 (or the pseudogene TRBV3-2) to TRBJ2-2, with 10 bases identical to TRBD1. The CDR3 totals 19 residues. The germline V gene encodes CDR1 LGHDT and CDR2 YNNKEL (reference sequence). Trimming at V came to 6 bases and at J to 8 bases, leaving 21 bases not matched to a gene. CDR3 DNA sequence: TGTGCCAGCAGTCATACTGTTAGCACGGACAGGGGGAACTCTGGGGAGCTGTTTTTT. It is translated as CASSHTVSTDRGNSGELFF.

The J gene is TRBJ2-7, the V gene TRBV10-3; 9 bases are a match to TRBD1. This CDR3 is 14 amino acids long. V lost 4 bases, J lost 7 bases, and 8 bases stayed unmatched. The V gene's germline CDR1 is ENHRY and CDR2 SYGVKD. The CDR3, as DNA: TGTGCCATCAGTGCCCAACAGGGGGCGGGGGAGCAGTACTTC. Its protein is CAISAQQGAGEQYF.

The J gene is TRBJ2-5, the V gene TRBV5-1, with 13 bases fitting TRBD2. J lost 5 bases, V lost 7 bases, and 5 bases had no gene match. This CDR3 region has 14 residues. Germline V gene lookup returns CDR1 SGHRS and CDR2 YFSETQ. CDR3 protein: CASGGTSGAETQYF. The CDR3 DNA reads as TGCGCCAGCGGAGGGACTAGCGGGGCGGAGACCCAGTACTTC.

This clone appeared once. The V gene is TRBV10-1, the J gene TRBJ1-1; 7 bases match TRBD1. V lost 5 bases, J lost 7 bases, and 7 bases stayed unmatched. Germline V gene sequence: CDR1 WNHNN, CDR2 SYGVQD (reference sequence). The CDR3 covers 13 residues. In DNA form, the CDR3 reads TGCGCCAGCAGTTGGACAGGCGAAGGTGAAGCTTTCTTT. Its translation: CASSWTGEGEAFF.

V gene TRBV18 combines with J gene TRBJ2-2; D is perhaps TRBD1 (6 bases). V gave up 4 bases and J gave up 3 bases, with 9 bases separating them. Germline-derived CDR1 and CDR2 are KGHSH and LQKENI. The CDR3 is 14 amino acids. Written as DNA, the CDR3 is TGTGCCAGCTCACTGAGACAGGACACCGGGGAGCTGTTTTTT. This encodes CASSLRQDTGELFF.

V usage is TRBV19 and J usage is TRBJ1-5; TRBD1 might be the D (6 bases). V lost 5 bases and J lost 6, with 17 bases in between. Germline CDR1 reads LNHDA; CDR2 reads SQIVND (reference sequence). There are 15 residues in the CDR3. CDR3 region: CASSVRGASIQPQHF. As DNA, the CDR3 is TGTGCCAGTAGTGTCCGGGGGGCGTCAATTCAGCCCCAGCATTTT.

This chain connects TRBV6-5 to TRBJ1-5; possibly TRBD1 for D (6 bases). Germline V gene data show CDR1 as MNHEY and CDR2 as SVGAGI. The CDR3 length is 14 residues. The V gene lost 6 bases and the J gene lost 5 bases, with 14 bases spanning the gap. CDR3 nucleotide sequence: TGTGCCAGCAGGGGGGCGGACAGTTATCAGCCCCAGCATTTT. Its protein product is CASRGADSYQPQHF.

The V gene is TRBV3-1 (or the pseudogene TRBV3-2), the J gene TRBJ1-1; 7 nucleotides line up with TRBD1. This CDR3 has 15 residues. The V gene end was trimmed by 3 bases and the J gene end by 4 bases; junction bases not matched to a gene: 8. In germline, CDR1 is LGHDT, CDR2 YNNKEL (reference sequence). CDR3 amino acids: CASSQATGSVTEAFF. The CDR3 bases are TGTGCCAGCAGCCAGGCGACAGGGTCGGTCACTGAAGCTTTCTTT.